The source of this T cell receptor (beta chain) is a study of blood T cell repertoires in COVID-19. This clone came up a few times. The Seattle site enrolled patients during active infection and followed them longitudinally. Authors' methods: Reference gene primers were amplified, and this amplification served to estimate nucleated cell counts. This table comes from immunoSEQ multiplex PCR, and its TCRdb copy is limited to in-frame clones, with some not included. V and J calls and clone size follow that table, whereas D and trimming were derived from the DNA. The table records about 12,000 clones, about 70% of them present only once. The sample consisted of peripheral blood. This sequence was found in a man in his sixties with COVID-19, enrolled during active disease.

The CDR3 nucleotides are TGTGCCAGCAGCCAGCTCTGGGCGGGGGGGCTCAATGAGCAGTTCTTC. This codes for CASSQLWAGGLNEQFF. The rearrangement uses TRBV4-2 and TRBJ2-1; TRBD2 matches at 9 bases. The CDR3 consists of 16 residues. V lost 3 bases to trimming and J lost 6 bases; unmatched junction nucleotides: 9. CDR1 and CDR2 from the germline V gene are LGHNA and YNFKEQ.